Each of the 17 T cell receptor beta chains below was sequenced from the same sample in a study of CD8+CD57+ T cells in acquired aplastic anemia. TCR beta VDJ and CDR3 were profiled, and genomic DNA was the template. TCRdb re-called the reads with MiXCR, one entry per CDR3 protein. The sample carries roughly 250,000 distinct CDR3 sequences, 47% recorded once. Flow cytometry had shown expanded CD8+CD57+ cells in the patients chosen for sequencing. The specimen was sorted CD4+, CD8+, or CD8+CD57+ T cells (not recorded which) from PBMCs. All receptors come from a human donor with aplastic anemia.

CDR3 amino acids: CASLDRVEQYV. The CDR3 bases are TGTGCCAGCCTCGACAGGGTCGAGCAGTACGTC. The rearrangement joins TRBV2 to TRBJ2-7, with 7 bases aligning to TRBD1. The CDR3 length is 11 residues. Germline V gene data show CDR1 as SNHLY and CDR2 as FYNNEI. Trimming cost V 8 bases and J 6 bases; bases outside gene matches: 4.

This clonotype was observed many times. V is TRBV7-9 and J is TRBJ2-7; tentative D call: TRBD2 (6 bases). The V end was cut by 1 base, the J end by 2 bases, with 18 bases between. The germline V gene encodes CDR1 SEHNR and CDR2 FQNEAQ (reference sequence). The CDR3 loop spans 17 amino acids. The CDR3 DNA reads TGTGCCAGCAGCTTAGTTCGACGGGGGTCGCAGACCTACGAGCAGTACTTC. Protein: CASSLVRRGSQTYEQYF.

The chain uses TRBV6-4 and TRBJ1-2, with unresolved D. The CDR3 loop spans 15 amino acids. Germline CDR1 is MRHNA and CDR2 is SNTAGT. V lost 2 bases and J 9 bases, leaving 19 bases between the germline ends. CDR3 sequence (DNA): TGTGCCAGCAGTGACCCATTTGGCCGCACCTCAAGCTACACCTTC. Translated: CASSDPFGRTSSYTF.

This chain uses TRBV20-1 with TRBJ2-7; 15 nucleotides align to TRBD2. CDR1 DFQATT and CDR2 SNEGSKA come from the germline V gene (reference sequence). The CDR3 has 15 amino acids. The ends lost 1 base at V and 6 bases at J; junction bases unmatched: 4. The CDR3 is CSARGTSGRGREQYF. CDR3 nucleotides: TGCAGTGCTAGAGGGACTAGCGGGAGGGGCCGCGAGCAGTACTTC.

The gene calls are TRBV24-1 and TRBJ2-2; no clear D gene. Trimming took off 3 bases at V and 8 bases at J, with 9 bases between the two ends. Germline V gives CDR1 KGHDR, CDR2 SFDVKD. This CDR3 is built from 13 residues. The DNA of the CDR3 is TGTGCCACCAGTGATATGGCGGCAGGGGAGCTGTTTTTT. Amino acids: CATSDMAAGELFF.

The chain combines TRBV10-3 with TRBJ2-7; 7 bases line up with TRBD2. This CDR3 is 17 amino acids long. V lost 10 bases and J lost 2; bases outside the gene matches: 20. The germline V gene has CDR1 ENHRY and CDR2 SYGVKD. The CDR3 loop is CASTPTGGRGLPYEQYF. The DNA of the CDR3 is TGTGCCAGCACTCCTACGGGGGGACGAGGGTTGCCCTACGAGCAGTACTTC.

This clonotype was seen only a few times. With a much larger clone just one base away, this may be a read error. The chain joins TRBV15 to TRBJ2-2; 7 bases are shared with TRBD1. Germline V gives CDR1 LNHNV, CDR2 YYDKDF (reference sequence). This CDR3 has 17 amino acids. The DNA of the CDR3 is TGTGCCACCAGTGATCCAAGGGGGCAGGGTGGGGCCGGGGAGCCGTTTTTT. Translating it yields CATSDPRGQGGAGEPFF.

Comments on this clonotype: A much more abundant neighbour one base away suggests this may be a read error. The chain recombines TRBV6-5 with TRBJ2-7; D possibly uses TRBD1 or TRBD2 (5 bases each). The J call may be incorrect, as the DNA end agrees better with TRBJ2-5. The CDR3 contains 14 residues. Germline loops: CDR1 MNHEY, CDR2 SVGAGI. The CDR3 sequence is CASSTVGGQETQYF. DNA for the CDR3: TGTGCCAGCAGCACCGTTGGGGGCCAAGAGACCCAGTACTTC.

There are many counts of this clonotype. The chain joins TRBV6-5 to TRBJ1-2; the match to TRBD1 covers 7 bases. The J segment lost 0 bases and the V segment lost 2 bases, leaving 3 bases of the junction unmatched. Germline V gives CDR1 MNHEY, CDR2 SVGAGI. The CDR3 length is 15 residues. CDR3 region: CASSYGTVSNYGYTF. CDR3 sequence (DNA): TGTGCCAGCAGTTACGGGACAGTTTCTAACTATGGCTACACCTTC.

This clonotype has more than one count but fewer than ten. A clone one base away is much larger, so this may be a read error. The chain has TRBV20-1 and TRBJ1-1, with D unresolved. This CDR3 comprises 12 residues. V lost 5 bases and J 6 bases, leaving 13 bases between the germline ends. Germline values: CDR1 DFQATT, CDR2 SNEGSKA (reference sequence). CDR3 bases: TGCAGTGCTTCCGACGGTAACGCTGAAGCTTTCTTT. Protein product: CSASDGNAEAFF.

This clonotype appeared many times. The chain has TRBV20-1 and TRBJ2-7; D might be TRBD1 or TRBD2, each matching 5 bases. Germline V gene data show CDR1 as DFQATT and CDR2 as SNEGSKA (reference sequence). The CDR3 runs to 14 residues. The V gene lost 6 bases and the J gene lost 7 bases, with 22 bases spanning the gap. CDR3 loop: CSATGTGLTGEQYF. In DNA, the CDR3 is TGCAGTGCCACCGGGACCGGGTTGACGGGGGAGCAGTACTTC.

V and J are TRBV29-1 and TRBJ2-7; D gene ambiguous. The CDR3 is made up of 14 amino acids. Trimming took off 4 bases at V and 3 bases at J, with 16 bases between the two ends. Germline CDR1 SQVTM, CDR2 ANQGSEA. This chain's CDR3 is CSVVILTVSYEQYF. In DNA form, the CDR3 reads TGCAGCGTTGTCATACTAACTGTGAGCTACGAGCAGTACTTC.

This clonotype was found once. The rearrangement links TRBV19 to TRBJ1-2, with a tentative D call TRBD1 (5 bases). V was trimmed by 6 bases and J by 6 bases, leaving 8 bases between them. Germline loops: CDR1 LNHDA, CDR2 SQIVND (reference sequence). This CDR3 contains 11 residues. The CDR3 DNA reads as TGTGCCAGTAGGACAGAGGATGGCTACACCTTC. Residues: CASRTEDGYTF.

As for this clonotype: A junction boundary mismatches the germline segment, possibly from a read error. The chain has TRBV10-3 and TRBJ2-3; tentative D call: TRBD1 (6 bases). From germline, CDR1 is ENHRY and CDR2 SYGVKD. This CDR3 is built from 15 residues. The CDR3 sequence: CASSLGGSSTDTQYF. CDR3 nucleotide sequence: TGTGCCAGCAGTTTAGGGGGATCTAGCACAGATACGCAGTATTTT.

This clonotype was counted many times. This rearrangement joins TRBV9 to TRBJ2-7; the D gene is possibly TRBD1 (6 bases). Germline V gives CDR1 SGDLS, CDR2 YYNGEE. Trimming pared 0 bases from V and 5 bases from J, leaving 9 bases between. The CDR3 spans 13 residues. CDR3 sequence reads: CASSVVGGHEQYF. CDR3 DNA sequence: TGTGCCAGCAGCGTAGTTGGGGGCCACGAGCAGTACTTC.

This clonotype turned up a few times. The genes are TRBV6-1 and TRBJ2-3; no firm D call. The CDR3 contains 13 residues. The germline V gene encodes CDR1 MNHNS and CDR2 SASEGT. Trimming took 5 bases from V and 1 from J, leaving 7 bases between them. The CDR3 protein is CASSYTGTDTQYF. DNA of the CDR3: TGTGCCAGCAGTTACACAGGCACAGATACGCAGTATTTT.

The CDR3 loop is CSAKGLHGGEQYF. For the CDR3, the DNA is TGCAGTGCTAAGGGACTCCATGGGGGCGAGCAGTACTTC. The V gene is TRBV20-1, the J gene TRBJ2-7; tentative D call: TRBD2 (6 bases). This CDR3 spans 13 amino acids. V lost 4 bases to trimming and J lost 6 bases, with 16 bases between them. CDR1 is DFQATT, CDR2 SNEGSKA, per germline (reference sequence).